The 30 T cell receptor beta chains in this list originate from one sample, sequenced in a study of blood T cell repertoires in COVID-19. Only in-frame clones appear in the TCRdb table, and some are missing; sequencing was by immunoSEQ multiplex PCR. This table holds 200,000 to 250,000 clones, approximately 86% found once. Sequences were obtained from peripheral blood. Receptors originate from a woman aged 70-85 years with active or convalescent COVID-19.

The chain carries TRBV21-1 and TRBJ1-3. TRBV21-1 has pseudogene status. The CDR3 loop spans 19 amino acids. The CDR3 DNA follows: TGTGCCAGCAGCAAAAGCGAAGGGAGAAGGTATGACTCTGGAAACACCATATATTTT. Its translation: CASSKSEGRRYDSGNTIYF.

The CDR3 sequence is CASSLVTGTVSPLHF. In DNA form, the CDR3 reads TGTGCCAGCAGCTTAGTAACAGGGACCGTTTCACCCCTCCACTTT. The chain links TRBV7-2 to TRBJ1-6; weak D call: TRBD1 (6 bases). This CDR3 is 15 amino acids long. Germline assignment: CDR1 SGHTA and CDR2 FQGNSA. The germline V and J ends were trimmed by 1 base and 9 bases, with 13 bases remaining between them.

There are a few counts of this clone. This chain joins TRBV6-6 and TRBJ1-1, with D perhaps matching TRBD1 (6 bases). The ends were cut back, 6 bases at V and 1 base at J, with 15 bases in the middle. Germline CDR1 is MNHNY and CDR2 is SVGAGI (reference sequence). This CDR3 region has 15 residues. The CDR3 loop is CASRLLGRGNTEAFF. The CDR3, as DNA: TGTGCCAGCAGGTTACTGGGCAGGGGGAACACTGAAGCTTTCTTT.

This chain joins TRBV18 and TRBJ2-7; D remains unclear. Germline CDR1 and CDR2: KGHSH and LQKENI. The CDR3 is made up of 13 amino acids. The V and J ends lost 6 bases and 7 bases respectively, with 16 bases between them. The CDR3 sequence is CASSLDWKEEQYF. The CDR3, as DNA: TGTGCCAGCTCCCTCGACTGGAAAGAAGAGCAGTACTTC.

The J gene is TRBJ1-4, the V gene TRBV6-1, with TRBD1 identical over 10 bases. The CDR3 has 13 amino acids. Germline V gene lookup returns CDR1 MNHNS and CDR2 SASEGT. Unmatched junction bases numbered 4, after V lost 7 bases and J lost 8 bases. For the CDR3, the DNA is TGTGCCAGCAAGGACAGGGGGGAAGAAAAACTGTTTTTT. This encodes CASKDRGEEKLFF.

The chain carries TRBV7-9 and TRBJ2-1; 7 positions match TRBD1. The germline CDR1 and CDR2 sequences are SEHNR and FQNEAQ (reference sequence). Unmatched junction bases numbered 4, after V lost 8 bases and J lost 0 bases. The CDR3 runs 14 residues. CDR3 sequence reads: CASDREGSYNEQFF. The CDR3, as DNA: TGTGCCAGCGACAGGGAAGGCTCCTACAATGAGCAGTTCTTC.

V gene TRBV3-1 (or the pseudogene TRBV3-2) combines with J gene TRBJ2-1, with 7 bases matching TRBD2. This CDR3 is built from 16 residues. The ends lost 3 bases at V and 6 bases at J; junction bases unmatched: 11. Germline lookup yields CDR1 LGHDT and CDR2 YNNKEL (reference sequence). CDR3 bases: TGTGCCAGCAGCCACGCCGGGACTACAAACTCCAATGAGCAGTTCTTC. Protein: CASSHAGTTNSNEQFF.

The rearrangement joins TRBV14 to TRBJ1-2; D uncertain. There are 11 residues in the CDR3. Germline values: CDR1 SGHDN, CDR2 FVKESK. The V end lost 2 bases, the J end lost 7 bases, and 5 bases lay between the germline ends. For the CDR3, the DNA is TGTGCCAGCAGCCAATACGGTGGCTACACCTTC. It specifies CASSQYGGYTF.

CDR3 nucleotides: TGTGCCAGTTCCTTGGCCGGAGACACTGAAGCTTTCTTT. Translation: CASSLAGDTEAFF. The chain employs TRBV19 and TRBJ1-1, with D hard to call. The V end lost 8 bases, the J end lost 3 bases, and 13 bases lay between the germline ends. This CDR3 is 13 amino acids long. Germline lookup yields CDR1 LNHDA and CDR2 SQIVND (reference sequence).

This chain joins TRBV24-1 and TRBJ1-2; D might be TRBD1 (5 bases). V was pared by 5 bases and J by 0 bases, with 6 bases between. The CDR3 loop spans 13 amino acids. Germline V gene data show CDR1 as KGHDR and CDR2 as SFDVKD. CDR3 nucleotides: TGTGCCACCAGTGTGGGGCCTAACTATGGCTACACCTTC. Translation: CATSVGPNYGYTF.

In this sample, this clone turned up once. J is TRBJ2-5 and V is TRBV7-2; 14 bases match TRBD2. Trimming took 2 bases from V and 4 from J; bases not matched to a gene: 3. Looked up from germline, CDR1 is SGHTA and CDR2 is FQGNSA. CDR3 length: 16 amino acids. CDR3 nucleotide sequence: TGTGCCAGCAGCTTACCAGGACTAGCGGGGGGAGAGACCCAGTACTTC. Translating it yields CASSLPGLAGGETQYF.

This chain joins TRBV2 and TRBJ1-2, with 7 bases that match TRBD1. Trimming took 6 bases from V and 4 from J; bases not matched to a gene: 5. The V gene's germline CDR1 is SNHLY and CDR2 FYNNEI. The CDR3 has 13 amino acids. The CDR3 sequence: CASRLAGGYGYTF. CDR3 coding DNA: TGTGCCAGCAGGCTTGCAGGGGGCTATGGCTACACCTTC.

The chain has TRBV20-1 and TRBJ1-2; D is ambiguous. Trimming shortened V by 3 bases and J by 4 bases, and 12 bases separated the two germline ends. The germline gives CDR1 DFQATT, CDR2 SNEGSKA (reference sequence). This CDR3 contains 13 residues. The chain's CDR3 is CSASDGKPYGYTF. The CDR3, as DNA: TGCAGTGCTAGTGACGGGAAACCCTATGGCTACACCTTC.

The chain recombines TRBV19 with TRBJ1-6; possibly TRBD1 for D (5 bases). CDR1 and CDR2 (germline): LNHDA, SQIVND (reference sequence). V was trimmed by 5 bases and J by 5 bases, leaving 10 bases between them. The CDR3 runs 14 residues. This CDR3 is CASSSAGDNSPLHF. For the CDR3, the DNA is TGTGCCAGTAGTTCGGCGGGGGATAATTCACCCCTCCACTTT.

The chain employs TRBV7-2 and TRBJ1-1, with D hard to call. Deletions cut 2 bases from V and 3 bases from J, with 7 bases between. This CDR3 is built from 13 residues. Germline V gives CDR1 SGHTA, CDR2 FQGNSA. The CDR3 here is CASSLTVDTEAFF. The CDR3 region has the DNA TGTGCCAGCAGCTTAACAGTAGACACTGAAGCTTTCTTT.

This clone was found once. The gene calls are TRBV11-2 and TRBJ1-1, with D unresolved. Germline assignment: CDR1 SGHAT and CDR2 FQNNGV. Trimming left V 3 bases short and J 0 bases short, with 8 bases between. This CDR3 comprises 14 residues. The CDR3 loop is CASSFERLNTEAFF. The DNA for the CDR3 is TGTGCCAGCAGCTTTGAGAGGCTGAACACTGAAGCTTTCTTT.

The gene calls are TRBV25-1 and TRBJ2-3; TRBD1 matches 7 bases. The J segment lost 5 bases and the V segment lost 2 bases, leaving 10 bases of the junction unmatched. The length of the CDR3 is 16 residues. Looked up from germline, CDR1 is MGHDK and CDR2 is SYGVNS. The CDR3 loop is CASSEVGGDPGDTQYF. CDR3 DNA: TGTGCCAGCAGTGAAGTAGGGGGCGATCCTGGAGATACGCAGTATTTT.

This chain joins TRBV6-2 or TRBV6-3 and TRBJ2-5, with TRBD2 as a possible D gene (5 bases). The CDR3 consists of 15 residues. V lost 2 bases to trimming and J lost 2 bases, with 12 bases between them. Looked up from germline, CDR1 is MNHEY and CDR2 is SVGEGT. The CDR3 DNA reads as TGTGCCAGCAGTTACCAGGCGGGTAGGCAAGAGACCCAGTACTTC. Its protein product is CASSYQAGRQETQYF.

The rearrangement uses TRBV18 and TRBJ1-3; D call uncertain. V dropped 3 bases and J dropped 3 bases, with 18 bases sitting between them. The CDR3 is 17 amino acids. Germline values: CDR1 KGHSH, CDR2 LQKENI. In DNA form, the CDR3 reads TGTGCCAGCTCACCTCCCCTTGGAGGGTCAGGTGGAAACACCATATATTTT. It is translated as CASSPPLGGSGGNTIYF.

This chain connects TRBV19 to TRBJ1-1; D remains unclear. V lost 1 base and J 3 bases, leaving 6 bases between the germline ends. The V gene's germline CDR1 is LNHDA and CDR2 SQIVND (reference sequence). The CDR3 has 13 amino acids. The CDR3 bases are TGTGCCAGTAGTATAGGAGGAGACACTGAAGCTTTCTTT. Amino acids: CASSIGGDTEAFF.

The V and J genes are TRBV7-9 and TRBJ1-2; a possible D gene is TRBD1 (5 bases). V shed 5 bases and J shed 3 bases, with 16 bases lying between them. The CDR3 covers 15 residues. Looked up from germline, CDR1 is SEHNR and CDR2 is FQNEAQ (reference sequence). For the CDR3, the DNA is TGTGCCAGCAGCCTGGGGGGACCTTCCCACTATGGCTACACCTTC. Its protein is CASSLGGPSHYGYTF.

This chain links TRBV6-5 with TRBJ1-2; D is undetermined. Trimming stripped 6 bases from V and 7 bases from J, with 12 bases between. Per germline, CDR1 MNHEY and CDR2 SVGAGI. The CDR3 is 12 amino acids. CDR3 amino acids: CASRPTGSGYTF. The CDR3 nucleotides are TGTGCCAGCAGACCCACGGGGAGTGGCTACACCTTC.

The chain recombines TRBV5-4 with TRBJ1-1, with D possibly TRBD1 on 6 matching bases. Germline V gene data show CDR1 as SGHNT and CDR2 as YYREEE (reference sequence). The CDR3 sequence is 13 residues long. The V end lost 4 bases, the J end lost 12 bases, and 19 bases lay between the germline ends. CDR3 sequence: CASSKQGAEVTFF. The CDR3 bases are TGTGCCAGCAGCAAACAGGGAGCAGAGGTGACTTTCTTT.

The chain joins TRBV10-3 to TRBJ1-5; D is unclear. This CDR3 is 15 amino acids long. V shed 0 bases and J shed 3 bases, with 9 bases lying between them. Germline V gene sequence: CDR1 ENHRY, CDR2 SYGVKD. The CDR3 is CAISESEVLNQPQHF. CDR3 sequence (DNA): TGTGCCATCAGTGAGTCCGAGGTACTCAATCAGCCCCAGCATTTT.

The gene calls are TRBV10-1 and TRBJ2-5, with 12 bases identical to TRBD1. Germline CDR1 reads WNHNN; CDR2 reads SYGVQD (reference sequence). Trimming removed 5 bases from V and 5 bases from J; junction bases left unmatched: 9. This CDR3 contains 16 residues. The CDR3, as DNA: TGCGCCAGCAGTTCCGGGACAGGGGGCGAGGGGGAGACCCAGTACTTC. Translation gives CASSSGTGGEGETQYF.

This chain links TRBV6-5 with TRBJ2-7, with 8 bases matching TRBD1. This CDR3 comprises 14 residues. The germline CDR1 and CDR2 sequences are MNHEY and SVGAGI. V was clipped by 5 bases and J by 4 bases; unmatched bases: 7. The CDR3: CASSRQGSRYEQYF. The CDR3 DNA sequence: TGTGCCAGCAGTCGACAGGGGTCCAGGTACGAGCAGTACTTC.

This chain joins TRBV5-1 and TRBJ1-1; D possibly corresponds to TRBD1 (5 bases). CDR1 SGHRS and CDR2 YFSETQ come from the germline V gene. Trimming shortened V by 3 bases and J by 6 bases, and 9 bases separated the two germline ends. CDR3 length: 12 amino acids. The CDR3 region has the DNA TGCGCCAGCAGCTCTACAGGCCCTGAAGCTTTCTTT. Translated, it gives CASSSTGPEAFF.

The chain links TRBV24-1 to TRBJ1-4; 7 positions match TRBD1. The CDR3 is 15 residues long. V was clipped by 3 bases and J by 7 bases; unmatched bases: 7. From germline, CDR1 is KGHDR and CDR2 SFDVKD. The CDR3 here is CATSDQTGRSEKLFF. The CDR3 nucleotides are TGTGCCACCAGTGATCAGACAGGGAGAAGTGAAAAACTGTTTTTT.

On this clone: Within the sample, other DNA sequences also encode this same CDR3. The chain has TRBV27 and TRBJ2-3; 7 positions agree with TRBD2. Germline V lookup: CDR1 MNHEY, CDR2 SMNVEV (reference sequence). Trimming took 3 bases from V and 6 from J; bases not matched to a gene: 3. The length of the CDR3 is 13 residues. In DNA form, the CDR3 reads TGTGCCAGCAGTTTTAGGGGAGGGGATACGCAGTATTTT. The encoded protein is CASSFRGGDTQYF.

The genes are TRBV7-8 and TRBJ2-1; 9 bases line up with TRBD2. J gave up 5 bases and V 5 bases, and 13 bases lay outside the gene matches. The CDR3 is 17 amino acids. Looked up from germline, CDR1 is SGHVS and CDR2 is FQNEAQ. The CDR3 DNA sequence: TGTGCCAGCAGCCCCCCACCCGGGACTAGCTACAACAATGAGCAGTTCTTC. This translates into CASSPPPGTSYNNEQFF.